This T cell receptor (beta chain) was obtained from a study of blood T cell repertoires in COVID-19. The junction had 4 bases not matched to a gene; V was cut back by 6 bases and J by 0 bases. CDR1 and CDR2 from the germline V gene are SNHLY and FYNNEI. The CDR3 spans 15 residues. Produced via immunoSEQ multiplex PCR; TCRdb's table is partial and in-frame only. The sample records tens of thousands of clones, approximately 86% being singletons. This clone appeared once. This sequence joins TRBV2 and TRBJ1-5, with 8 positions matching TRBD1. The TCR sequence derives from an older woman with active COVID-19. The source material was peripheral blood. The CDR3 bases are TGTGCCAGCAGCCCGACAGGGGATAGCAATCAGCCCCAGCATTTT. Translated, it gives CASSPTGDSNQPQHF.